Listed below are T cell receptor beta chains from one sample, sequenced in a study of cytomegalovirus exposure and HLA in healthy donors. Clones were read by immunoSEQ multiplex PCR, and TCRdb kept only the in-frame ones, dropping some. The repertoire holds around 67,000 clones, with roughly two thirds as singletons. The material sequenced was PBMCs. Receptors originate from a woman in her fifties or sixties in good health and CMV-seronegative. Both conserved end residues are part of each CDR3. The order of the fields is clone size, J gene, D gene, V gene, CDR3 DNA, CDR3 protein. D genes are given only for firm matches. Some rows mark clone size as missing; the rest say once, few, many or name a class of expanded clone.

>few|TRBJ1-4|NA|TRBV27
TGTGCCAGCAGTTCTTGGGGGGGTTTAGATGAAAAACTGTTTTTT
CASSSWGGLDEKLFF
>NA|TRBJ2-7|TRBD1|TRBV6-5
TGTGCCAGCAGTTATAACGGATATACAGGGGCGCAGTACTTC
CASSYNGYTGAQYF
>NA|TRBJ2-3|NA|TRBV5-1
TGCGCCAGCAGCCGTTCTCCCGGAGCGGAGCTCACAGATACGCAGTATTTT
CASSRSPGAELTDTQYF
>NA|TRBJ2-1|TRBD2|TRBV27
TGTGCCAGCAGTGATTGGACTAGCGGGAGTGATGAGCAGTTCTTC
CASSDWTSGSDEQFF
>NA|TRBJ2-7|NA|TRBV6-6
TGTGCCAGCAGTTACGACGGGGGAGATTTGCAACCCGAGCAGTACTTC
CASSYDGGDLQPEQYF
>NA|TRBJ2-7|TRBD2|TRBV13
TGTGCCAGCTCACGCGGGAGGGCCACCTACGAGCAGTACTTC
CASSRGRATYEQYF
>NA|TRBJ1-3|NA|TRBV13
TGTGCCAGCAGCTTAGGCACAACAGGTCGCTCTGGAAACACCATATATTTT
CASSLGTTGRSGNTIYF
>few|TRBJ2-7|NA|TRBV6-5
TGTGCCAGCAGTTACTCGCCCGCGGCCGAGCCCTACGAGCAGTACTTC
CASSYSPAAEPYEQYF
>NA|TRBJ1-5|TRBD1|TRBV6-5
TGTGCCAGCAGTCGAGGACAGGGGAATTTTGAGCCCCAGCATTTT
CASSRGQGNFEPQHF
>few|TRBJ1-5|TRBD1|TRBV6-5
TGTGCCAGCAGGCGGCAGGGGGTTGAGGATCAGCCCCAGCATTTT
CASRRQGVEDQPQHF
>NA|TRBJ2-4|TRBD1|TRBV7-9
TGTGCCAGCAGCCTGGGACAGGGGAACATTCAGTACTTC
CASSLGQGNIQYF
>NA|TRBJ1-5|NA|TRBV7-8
TGTGCCAGCAGCTTAGCCCCCGGGGGGTTCAATCAGCCCCAGCATTTT
CASSLAPGGFNQPQHF
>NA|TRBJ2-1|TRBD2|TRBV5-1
TGCGCCAGCAGCTTGCGAGCGGGAGGGGACAATGAGCAGTTCTTC
CASSLRAGGDNEQFF
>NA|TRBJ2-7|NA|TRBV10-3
TGTGCCATCAGTTTCGGGGGCTACGAGCAGTACTTC
CAISFGGYEQYF
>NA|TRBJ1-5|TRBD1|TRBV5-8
TGTGCCAGCAGCTCGGACAGGGGAGGCAATCAGCCCCAGCATTTT
CASSSDRGGNQPQHF
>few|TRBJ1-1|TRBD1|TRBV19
TGTGCCAGTAGTAGGACAGGGACTGAAGCTTTCTTT
CASSRTGTEAFF
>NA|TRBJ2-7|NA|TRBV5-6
TGTGCCAGCAGCCAAGGGACCCGGGACTGGGACTCCTACGAGCAGTACTTC
CASSQGTRDWDSYEQYF
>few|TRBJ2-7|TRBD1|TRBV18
TGTGCCAGCTCTCCTGGGACAGGTTCCTACGAGCAGTACTTC
CASSPGTGSYEQYF
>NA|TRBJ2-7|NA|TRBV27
TGTGCCAGCAGTTGGGACATCGGATACGAGCAGTACTTC
CASSWDIGYEQYF
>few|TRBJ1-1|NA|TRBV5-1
TGCGCCAGCAGCTTGACGGGTGACCCCCGGGGCACTGAAGCTTTCTTT
CASSLTGDPRGTEAFF
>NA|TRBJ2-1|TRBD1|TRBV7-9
TGTGCCAGCAGCACGCCGGGACAGCGCAATGAGCAGTTCTTC
CASSTPGQRNEQFF
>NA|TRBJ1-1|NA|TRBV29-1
TGCAGCTCTTGGGGAGGGACTGAAGCTTTCTTT
CSSWGGTEAFF
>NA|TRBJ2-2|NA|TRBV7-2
TGTGCCAGCAGCCATATCGGGGTGCCCGGGGAGCTGTTTTTT
CASSHIGVPGELFF
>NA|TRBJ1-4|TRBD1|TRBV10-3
TGTGCCATCAGACAATCCGGGACAGATAATGAAAAACTGTTTTTT
CAIRQSGTDNEKLFF
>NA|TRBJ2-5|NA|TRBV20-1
TGCAGTGCTAGAGATAAAGAGACCCAGTACTTC
CSARDKETQYF
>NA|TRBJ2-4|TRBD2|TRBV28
TGTGCCAGCAGTTTACTAGCGGGAGCCAAAAACATTCAGTACTTC
CASSLLAGAKNIQYF
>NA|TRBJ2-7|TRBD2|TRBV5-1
TGCGCCAGCAGCTTGTTAGGGCTAGCGGGAGGAGAGCAGTACTTC
CASSLLGLAGGEQYF
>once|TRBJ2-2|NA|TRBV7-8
TGTGCCAGCACCCCACCGGGACACGACTTCACCGGGGAGCTGTTTTTT
CASTPPGHDFTGELFF
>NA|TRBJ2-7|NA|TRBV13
TGTGCCAGCAGCCCGGGGAAGGGCTCCTACGAGCAGTACTTC
CASSPGKGSYEQYF
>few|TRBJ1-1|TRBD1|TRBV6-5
TGTGCCAGCAGAAGGGACAGGAACACTGAAGCTTTCTTT
CASRRDRNTEAFF
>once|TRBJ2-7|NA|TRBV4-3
TGCGCCAGCAGCCAAGTTCCAGGCCATTACGAGCAGTACTTC
CASSQVPGHYEQYF
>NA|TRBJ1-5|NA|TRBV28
TGTGCCAGCAGTTTAGAGACAGGCCAGTGGAATAGCAATCAGCCCCAGCATTTT
CASSLETGQWNSNQPQHF
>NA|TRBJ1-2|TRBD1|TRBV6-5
TGTGCCAGCAGTACCCGGGACAGGGTTGTCTATGGCTACACCTTC
CASSTRDRVVYGYTF
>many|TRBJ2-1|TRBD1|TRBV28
TGTGCCAGCAGTTTGCGACCGGGACAGGGGCCGGATGAGCAGTTCTTC
CASSLRPGQGPDEQFF
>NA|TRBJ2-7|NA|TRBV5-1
TGCGCCAGCAGCTTGATGCCGGACTCCGAGCAGTACTTC
CASSLMPDSEQYF
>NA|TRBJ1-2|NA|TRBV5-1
TGCGCCAGCACGGGACTGCTGGACGGTGGCTACACCTTC
CASTGLLDGGYTF
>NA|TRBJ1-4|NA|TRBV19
TGTGCCAGTAGTGGGTCGGGGACTAATGAAAAACTGTTTTTT
CASSGSGTNEKLFF
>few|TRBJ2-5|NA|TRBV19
TGTGCCAGTAGTATAGATTTACGGGGCCAAGAGACCCAGTACTTC
CASSIDLRGQETQYF
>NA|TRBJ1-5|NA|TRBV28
TGTGCCAGCAGCCCCAGGGGTTTCAATCAGCCCCAGCATTTT
CASSPRGFNQPQHF
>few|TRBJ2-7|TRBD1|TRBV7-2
TGTGCCAGCAGCCCCCCCGGGACAGTGCCCTACGAGCAGTACTTC
CASSPPGTVPYEQYF
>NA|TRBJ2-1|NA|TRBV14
TGTGCCAGCAGCCCTAGGCGGGACAGCAATGAGCAGTTCTTC
CASSPRRDSNEQFF
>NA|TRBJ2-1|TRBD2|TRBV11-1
TGTGCCAGCAGCTTACTAGCGGGTAACTACAATGAGCAGTTCTTC
CASSLLAGNYNEQFF
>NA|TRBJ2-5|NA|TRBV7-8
TGTGCCAGCAGCTTAGCGGGGCCAGGGATAGAGACCCAGTACTTC
CASSLAGPGIETQYF
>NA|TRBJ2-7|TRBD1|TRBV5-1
TGCGCCAGCAGCGCGAACCGGGACAGGGGGCTGAGTGGGCAGTACTTC
CASSANRDRGLSGQYF
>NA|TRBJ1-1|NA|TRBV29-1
TGCAGCGTAGGAGAGGGGGACACTGAAGCTTTCTTT
CSVGEGDTEAFF
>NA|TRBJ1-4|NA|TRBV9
TGTGCCAGCAGCGTAGGGGCAGCTAATGAAAAACTGTTTTTT
CASSVGAANEKLFF
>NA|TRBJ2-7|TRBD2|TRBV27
TGTGCCAGCAGCCTCGGGAGGGCCTACGAGCAGTACTTC
CASSLGRAYEQYF
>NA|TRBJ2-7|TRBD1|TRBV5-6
TGTGCCAGCAGCTTGGGGACAGGGCGATCATGGACCTACGAGCAGTACTTC
CASSLGTGRSWTYEQYF
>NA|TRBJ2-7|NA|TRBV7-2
TGTGCCAGCAGCTTTACGGTATCCTACGAGCAGTACTTC
CASSFTVSYEQYF
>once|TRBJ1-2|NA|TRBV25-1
TGTGCCAGCAGTGGAATGACAGGCCTAGTTATCCCTCTCTATGGCTACACCTTC
CASSGMTGLVIPLYGYTF
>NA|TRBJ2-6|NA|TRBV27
TGTGCCAGCAGTTCCCCATACAGCTCTGGGGCCAACGTCCTGACTTTC
CASSSPYSSGANVLTF